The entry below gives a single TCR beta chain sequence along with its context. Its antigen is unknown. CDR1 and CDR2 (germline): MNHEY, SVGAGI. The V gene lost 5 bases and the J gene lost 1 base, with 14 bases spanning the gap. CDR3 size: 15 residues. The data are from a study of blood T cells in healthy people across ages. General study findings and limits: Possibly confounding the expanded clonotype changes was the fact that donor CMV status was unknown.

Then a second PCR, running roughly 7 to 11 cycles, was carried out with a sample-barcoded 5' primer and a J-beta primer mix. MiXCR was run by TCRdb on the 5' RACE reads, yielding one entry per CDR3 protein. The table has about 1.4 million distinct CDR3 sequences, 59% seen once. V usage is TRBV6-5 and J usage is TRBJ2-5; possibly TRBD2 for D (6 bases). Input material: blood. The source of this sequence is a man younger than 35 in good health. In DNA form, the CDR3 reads TGTGCCAGCAGTACGGGGGAATTGAGCCAAGAGACCCAGTACTTC. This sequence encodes CASSTGELSQETQYF.